Listed below are T cell receptor beta chains from one sample, sequenced in a study of T cell responses to AZD1222 COVID-19 vaccine. Clones were read by immunoSEQ multiplex PCR, and TCRdb kept only the in-frame ones, dropping some. The sample has roughly 100,000 clones; roughly 88% are singletons. Here the sequenced sample was peripheral blood, taken on day 0 of AZD1222 vaccination. These receptor sequences come from an adult in good health. Each CDR3 is given with its conserved first and last residue. D genes are given only for firm matches.

v_gene	len	d_gene	CDR3aa
TRBV28	13	-	CASSLPSGTLGDF
TRBV5-6	12	-	CASSHPEYGYTF
TRBV4-1	15	TRBD1	CASRSTGDSNQPQHF
TRBV2	14	-	CASTPEADTYGYTF
TRBV7-3	16	-	CASSLSGSRNTGELFF
TRBV27	14	-	CASSLGRYNQPQHF
TRBV21-1	17	-	CASSHPKATGRTDTQYF
TRBV28	14	-	CASSIHRTYNEQFF
TRBV4-3	16	TRBD1	CASSQDWTGGGYEQFF
TRBV7-8	17	-	CASSLARDFRDTYEQYF
TRBV2	12	TRBD1	CASRGQPYEQYF
TRBV18	15	-	CASSPRVATNEKLFF
TRBV9	18	-	CARWEETGPENSTDTQYF
TRBV13	16	-	CASSRGPGRYNSPLHF
TRBV4-1	15	TRBD1	CASSPWTGGTYEQYF
TRBV7-9	12	-	CASADVGGPLHF
TRBV27	13	-	CASSTTRINEAFF
TRBV2	13	-	CASSAGENSPLHF
TRBV27	14	-	CASMGANYQETQYF
TRBV6-5	12	-	CASRPDLSEQYF
TRBV19	12	-	CASKQGTYGYTF
TRBV19	14	-	CASSRGQAYFEAFF
TRBV15	18	TRBD2	CATSRDRSGGPSTDTQYF
TRBV19	14	TRBD1	CASKTGSQYNEQFF
TRBV6-6	15	TRBD1	CASSYGTGGNTEAFF
TRBV5-5	15	-	CASSRALALSYEQYF
TRBV9	15	-	CASSPGVTSDQPQHF
TRBV7-9	16	-	CASSLRGSSRNSPLHF
TRBV19	15	-	CASSLQPATNEKLFF
TRBV27	15	TRBD2	CASSPVAGGPDEQYF
TRBV5-1	17	-	CASSLSGQPTNTGELFF
TRBV4-1	16	-	CASSQALLATNEKLFF
TRBV23-1	19	-	CASSQPTPHRDRRHQPQHF
TRBV19	16	-	CASRPVGGAWGDEAFF
TRBV6-5	13	-	CASSYRGFGELFF
TRBV3-1/TRBV3-2	14	-	CASSPTALGETQYF
TRBV11-1	15	-	CASSPTVAPGGGYTF
TRBV6-1	15	TRBD2	CASSEAGGTYNEQFF
TRBV5-1	18	-	CASSLWGSERGSNYGYTF
TRBV4-3	13	-	CASSQDFRDTQYF
TRBV6-5	14	-	CASTTGRANSPLHF
TRBV5-1	14	-	CASSSWRGRFEQFF
TRBV4-3	14	-	CASSQAHYHGELFF
TRBV6-5	15	TRBD1	CASSQQGALPYGYTF
TRBV19	17	TRBD1	CASREGTGGLGGNTIYF
TRBV30	13	-	CAWSGSSGNTIYF
TRBV3-1/TRBV3-2	15	TRBD1	CASSLGGTGAYGYTF
TRBV11-2	14	TRBD1	CASSPGQGGEKLFF
TRBV7-3	16	-	CASRPRGPGNTGELFF
TRBV6-5	16	TRBD2	CASSWGLAGVYNEQFF
TRBV28	11	-	CASMSSYEQYF
TRBV28	14	TRBD1	CASSPGQGGYGYTF
TRBV7-6	15	-	CASSLVGSFEETQYF
TRBV5-1	13	-	CASRQPEWETQYF
TRBV10-1	15	TRBD1	CASKLRDRDNYGYTF
TRBV28	14	-	CASSFRGGNSPLHF
TRBV6-4	13	-	CASSDQGGNGYTF
TRBV9	14	-	CASSAGTGGNTQYF
TRBV6-1	14	-	CASSESVNYNEQFF
TRBV10-1	9	-	CASACEQYF